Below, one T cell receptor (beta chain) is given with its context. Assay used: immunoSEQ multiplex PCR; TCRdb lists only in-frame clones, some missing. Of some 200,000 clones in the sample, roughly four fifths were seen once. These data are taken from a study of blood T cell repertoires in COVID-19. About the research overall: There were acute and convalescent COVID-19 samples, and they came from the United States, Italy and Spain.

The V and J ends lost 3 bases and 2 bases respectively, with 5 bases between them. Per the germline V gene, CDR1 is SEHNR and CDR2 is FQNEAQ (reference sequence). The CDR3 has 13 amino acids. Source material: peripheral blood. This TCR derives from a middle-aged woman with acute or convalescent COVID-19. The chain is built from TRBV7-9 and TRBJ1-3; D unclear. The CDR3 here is CASSFSTGNTIYF. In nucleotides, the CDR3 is TGTGCCAGCAGCTTCTCTACTGGAAACACCATATATTTT.